What follows describes a single TCR beta chain. Assay: immunoSEQ multiplex PCR; the TCRdb copy retains only in-frame clones and omits some. This sample has roughly 160,000 clones, with more than 70% found just once. The sample originates from a study of blood T cell repertoires in COVID-19. In the study overall: The United States, Italy and Spain supplied acute and convalescent COVID-19 samples.

V gave up 6 bases and J gave up 5 bases, with 9 bases separating them. This CDR3 is built from 11 residues. Germline CDR1 and CDR2: DFQATT and SNEGSKA (reference sequence). This sequence joins TRBV20-1 and TRBJ2-3; a weak D match, TRBD2 (5 bases). The source material was peripheral blood. The sequence was obtained from a woman aged 65 to 85 who had recovered from COVID-19. The CDR3 DNA reads as TGCAGTGCACGGACTGGAGATACGCAGTATTTT. It is translated as CSARTGDTQYF.